The 23 T cell receptor beta chains given below trace back to one sample, sequenced in a study of T cells in Graves' hyperthyroidism and ophthalmopathy. The investigators amplified TCR beta CDR3 regions from RNA transcripts. HTBI primers were used for first-round RT-PCR of the TCR CDR3. TCRdb analysed the multiplex PCR reads with MiXCR anew, one entry per CDR3 protein. Altogether about 400,000 distinct CDR3 sequences are present, around 15% being singletons, with the ten largest covering over 10%. Input material: blood. These receptors originate from a man younger than 35 with Graves' ophthalmopathy.

This clonotype was counted between two and nine times. J is TRBJ2-7 and V is TRBV4-1; D gene unclear. Trimming stripped 1 base from V and 5 bases from J, with 15 bases between. The germline gives CDR1 MGHRA, CDR2 YSYEKL. The CDR3 spans 15 residues. Here the CDR3 reads CASSQGRWGDHEQYF. The CDR3 nucleotides read TGCGCCAGCAGCCAAGGCCGTTGGGGTGACCACGAGCAGTACTTC.

This clonotype has ten or more counts. The V and J genes are TRBV6-1 and TRBJ2-5, with no clear D. The CDR3 totals 15 residues. The ends were cut back, 5 bases at V and 0 bases at J, with 13 bases in the middle. Germline CDR1 MNHNS, CDR2 SASEGT. Here the CDR3 DNA reads TGTGCCAGCAGTTACGCCCTTAGCTACCAAGAGACCCAGTACTTC. This gives the protein CASSYALSYQETQYF.

This clonotype was recorded at least ten times. The chain carries TRBV12-3 or TRBV12-4 and TRBJ2-3; D possibly corresponds to TRBD2 (6 bases). The V end was cut by 5 bases, the J end by 5 bases, with 14 bases between. This CDR3 is built from 14 residues. CDR3 sequence: CASSNGGRRDTQYF. The CDR3 DNA reads TGTGCCAGCAGTAATGGAGGGAGGAGAGATACGCAGTATTTT.

This clonotype has a count of ten or more. The V gene is TRBV18, the J gene TRBJ1-1; D uncertain. CDR1 is KGHSH and CDR2 is LQKENI in the germline V gene. Trimming took off 3 bases at V and 0 bases at J, with 5 bases between the two ends. The CDR3 consists of 13 residues. The CDR3 nucleotides are TGTGCCAGCTCACCCCTTGTGAACACTGAAGCTTTCTTT. Its translation is CASSPLVNTEAFF.

This clonotype was detected ten times or more. The V and J genes are TRBV6-1 and TRBJ2-1; 12 bases align to TRBD2. CDR1 MNHNS and CDR2 SASEGT come from the germline V gene. V gave up 7 bases and J gave up 6 bases; unmatched junction bases: 4. The length of the CDR3 is 14 residues. The CDR3 DNA reads as TGTGCCAGCAAAGGACTAGCGGGACCCAATGAGCAGTTCTTC. Protein sequence: CASKGLAGPNEQFF.

This clonotype came up many times. The gene calls are TRBV3-1 and TRBJ2-7, with unresolved D. Trimming removed 1 base at V and 2 bases at J, with 9 bases between. Germline V gene lookup returns CDR1 LGHDT and CDR2 YNNKEL (reference sequence). The CDR3 loop spans 14 amino acids. The CDR3 here is CASSQGTATYEQYF. CDR3 in DNA: TGTGCCAGCAGCCAAGGGACGGCCACCTACGAGCAGTACTTC.

This chain links TRBV28 with TRBJ1-1; TRBD1 matches 7 bases. Germline V lookup: CDR1 MDHEN, CDR2 SYDVKM. J gave up 5 bases and V 5 bases, and 8 bases lay outside the gene matches. This CDR3 region has 14 residues. In nucleotides, the CDR3 is TGTGCCAGCAGTGGGACCGGGACAGTAACTGAAGCTTTCTTT. This encodes CASSGTGTVTEAFF.

This clonotype has a count of ten or more. The chain recombines TRBV20-1 with TRBJ1-6; D might be TRBD1 (5 bases). Germline CDR1 and CDR2: DFQATT and SNEGSKA (reference sequence). The CDR3 has 13 residues. The V end was cut by 2 bases, the J end by 10 bases, with 12 bases between. CDR3 in amino acids: CSARSQGGSPLHF. The DNA for the CDR3 is TGCAGTGCTAGAAGCCAGGGAGGGTCACCCCTCCACTTT.

The chain uses TRBV19 and TRBJ2-3, with D possibly called TRBD1 or TRBD2 (5 bases each). Germline CDR1 is LNHDA and CDR2 is SQIVND (reference sequence). Between the trimmed V and J ends, which lost 5 bases and 2 bases, there was a span of 14 bases. The CDR3 is made up of 15 amino acids. The CDR3, as DNA: TGTGCCAGTAGTCGTCCGGGACCTCTCACAGATACGCAGTATTTT. It is translated as CASSRPGPLTDTQYF.

The chain couples TRBV6-2 or TRBV6-3 to TRBJ2-5; weak D call: TRBD2 (6 bases). V was cut by 0 bases and J by 9 bases, with 11 bases left in between. Germline V gives CDR1 MNHEY, CDR2 SVGEGT. This CDR3 is built from 13 residues. CDR3 loop: CASSYSGEEAQYF. The DNA for the CDR3 is TGTGCCAGCAGTTACTCGGGGGAGGAGGCCCAGTACTTC.

This clonotype was found many times. This sequence joins TRBV6-1 and TRBJ2-7; D is unclear. CDR1 and CDR2 from the germline V gene are MNHNS and SASEGT. V was shortened by 0 bases and J by 3 bases, with 6 bases between the two germline ends. CDR3 length: 13 amino acids. Written as DNA, the CDR3 is TGTGCCAGCAGTGAAGCCAACAACTACGAGCAGTACTTC. This encodes CASSEANNYEQYF.

The V gene is TRBV6-1, the J gene TRBJ1-2; D possibly corresponds to TRBD1 (6 bases). This CDR3 contains 14 residues. Germline lookup yields CDR1 MNHNS and CDR2 SASEGT. CDR3 nucleotide sequence: TGTGTCAACAGTGGTCAACAGGGCTGGTATGGCTACACCTTC. Amino acids: CVNSGQQGWYGYTF.

In this sample, this clonotype turned up many times. The rearrangement links TRBV2 to TRBJ2-3; D is possibly TRBD1 (6 bases). This CDR3 is built from 12 residues. Germline CDR1 reads SNHLY; CDR2 reads FYNNEI. V was pared by 7 bases and J by 4 bases, with 9 bases between. In nucleotides, the CDR3 is TGTGCCAGCAAGGACAGCCCAGATACGCAGTATTTT. This translates into CASKDSPDTQYF.

In this sample, this clonotype turned up many times. This chain joins TRBV3-1 and TRBJ2-1; D call uncertain. From germline, CDR1 is LGHDT and CDR2 YNNKEL (reference sequence). Trimming removed 1 base at V and 3 bases at J, with 7 bases between. The CDR3 is 14 residues long. CDR3 bases: TGTGCCAGCAGCCAAGTTCTCCTCTACAATGAGCAGTTCTTC. This encodes CASSQVLLYNEQFF.

Many counts were recorded for this clonotype. The gene calls are TRBV6-1 and TRBJ2-1, with 10 bases fitting TRBD2. The length of the CDR3 is 18 residues. CDR1 and CDR2 from the germline V gene are MNHNS and SASEGT. Trimming at V came to 5 bases and at J to 2 bases, leaving 12 bases not matched to a gene. CDR3 loop: CASSPRGESGRAYNEQFF. Here the CDR3 DNA reads TGTGCCAGCAGTCCTCGGGGGGAGAGCGGGAGGGCCTACAATGAGCAGTTCTTC.

This clonotype has at least ten counts. This chain joins TRBV27 and TRBJ2-3; possibly TRBD1 for D (5 bases). The CDR3 is 15 residues long. The V and J ends lost 5 bases and 5 bases respectively, with 17 bases between them. Germline-derived CDR1 and CDR2 are MNHEY and SMNVEV (reference sequence). Here the CDR3 reads CASSLPYPGLDTQYF. CDR3 DNA: TGTGCCAGCAGTCTACCTTATCCAGGGTTAGATACGCAGTATTTT.

In its sample, this clonotype was seen a few times. V usage is TRBV10-2 and J usage is TRBJ1-2; D might be TRBD1 (5 bases). Germline V lookup: CDR1 WSHSY, CDR2 SAAADI. The CDR3 runs to 13 residues. Trimming shortened V by 3 bases and J by 8 bases, and 13 bases separated the two germline ends. The DNA for the CDR3 is TGCGCCAGCAGTGATGGGACGGCTCGGGGCTACACCTTC. Protein: CASSDGTARGYTF.

This clonotype was seen only a few times. This chain joins TRBV5-4 and TRBJ2-3, with 11 bases matching TRBD1. Germline CDR1 is SGHNT and CDR2 is YYREEE (reference sequence). V was pared by 0 bases and J by 5 bases, with 8 bases of the junction left unmatched. This CDR3 has 17 residues. Here the CDR3 reads CASSLGIGQGAKDTQYF. The CDR3 bases are TGTGCCAGCAGCTTGGGGATTGGACAGGGGGCAAAAGATACGCAGTATTTT.

This clonotype was counted ten times or more. J is TRBJ2-7 and V is TRBV12-3 or TRBV12-4; D is uncertain. V lost 8 bases and J lost 3, with 11 bases in between. CDR3 length: 12 residues. CDR3 nucleotide sequence: TGTGCCAGCTCAACCGGTTTCTACGAGCAGTACTTC. Translation: CASSTGFYEQYF.

The chain joins TRBV7-9 to TRBJ1-3, with TRBD1 matching over 8 bases. This CDR3 has 16 amino acids. The germline gives CDR1 SEHNR, CDR2 FQNEAQ (reference sequence). With 1 base clipped from V and 4 bases from J, the junction kept 6 bases outside the gene matches. The DNA for the CDR3 is TGTGCCAGCAGCTTAGGGGACAGGAGGAGGGGAAACACCATATATTTT. Protein: CASSLGDRRRGNTIYF.

This clonotype came up a few times. CDR3 in DNA: TGTGCCAGCAGTTACCACCCGGACTACCTCGACACAGATACGCAGTATTTT. Translating gives CASSYHPDYLDTDTQYF. The chain is built from TRBV6-6 and TRBJ2-3, with a possible D match to TRBD2 (6 bases). The V gene's germline CDR1 is MNHNY and CDR2 SVGAGI (reference sequence). The V end lost 2 bases, the J end lost 2 bases, and 17 bases lay between the germline ends. CDR3 size: 17 residues.

This clonotype was counted many times. Here the CDR3 DNA reads TGTGCCATCAGACCCGGACTCGAGGGGACCTACGAGCAGTACTTC. This translates into CAIRPGLEGTYEQYF. V is TRBV10-3 and J is TRBJ2-7; D could derive from TRBD1 or TRBD2 (5 bases each). This CDR3 is built from 15 residues. Trimming took off 6 bases at V and 2 bases at J, with 17 bases between the two ends. The germline CDR1 and CDR2 sequences are ENHRY and SYGVKD.

This clonotype was found many times. This sequence joins TRBV2 and TRBJ2-1; 10 nucleotides line up with TRBD2. The germline CDR1 and CDR2 sequences are SNHLY and FYNNEI. This CDR3 is 16 amino acids long. V gave up 4 bases and J gave up 7 bases; unmatched junction bases: 10. In DNA form, the CDR3 reads TGTGCCAGCAGTGGTCAGCGGGGGGGCCTTGTAAATGAGCAGTTCTTC. This sequence encodes CASSGQRGGLVNEQFF.